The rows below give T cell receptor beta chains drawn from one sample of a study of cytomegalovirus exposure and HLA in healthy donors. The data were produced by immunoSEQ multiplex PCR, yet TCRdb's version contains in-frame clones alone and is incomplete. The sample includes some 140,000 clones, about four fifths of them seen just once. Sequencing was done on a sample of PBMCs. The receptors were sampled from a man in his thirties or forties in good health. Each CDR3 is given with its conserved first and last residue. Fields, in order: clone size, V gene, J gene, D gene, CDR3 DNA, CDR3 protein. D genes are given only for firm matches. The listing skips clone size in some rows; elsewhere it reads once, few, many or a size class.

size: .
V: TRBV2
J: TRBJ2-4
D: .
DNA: TGTGCCAGCAGTGAATATGTGGGACCACCTAGGGGGAACATTCAGTACTTC
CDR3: CASSEYVGPPRGNIQYF

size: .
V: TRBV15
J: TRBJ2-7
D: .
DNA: TGTGCCACCAGCAGAGATGAACAGGGAAGGCAGTACTTC
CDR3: CATSRDEQGRQYF

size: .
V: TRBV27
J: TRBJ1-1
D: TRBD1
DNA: TGTGCCAGCAGTGAGCACAGGGGTGGCGCTGAAGCTTTCTTT
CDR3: CASSEHRGGAEAFF

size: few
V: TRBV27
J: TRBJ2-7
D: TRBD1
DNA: TGTGCCAGCAGTTTATTAGGACAGGACCCCTACGAGCAGTACTTC
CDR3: CASSLLGQDPYEQYF

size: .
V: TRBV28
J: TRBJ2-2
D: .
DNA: TGTGCCAGCAGGCCGCGGGCCCTTCGACGGAACACCGGGGAGCTGTTTTTT
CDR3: CASRPRALRRNTGELFF

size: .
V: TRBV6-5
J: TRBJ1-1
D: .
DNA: TGTGCCAGCAGTTACGTAGCGAACACTGAAGCTTTCTTT
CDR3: CASSYVANTEAFF

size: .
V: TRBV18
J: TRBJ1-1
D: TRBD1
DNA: TGTGCCAGCTTCCAATCCAGGGGGGCTGAAGCTTTCTTT
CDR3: CASFQSRGAEAFF

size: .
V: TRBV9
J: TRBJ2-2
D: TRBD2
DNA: TGTGCCAGCAGCGTAGTGGCTAGCGGGCCCGGGGAGCTGTTTTTT
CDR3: CASSVVASGPGELFF

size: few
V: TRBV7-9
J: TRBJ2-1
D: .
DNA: TGTGCCAGCAGCTTAGAAGGCGGGAATGAGCAGTTCTTC
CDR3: CASSLEGGNEQFF

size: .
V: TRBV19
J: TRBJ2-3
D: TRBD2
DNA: TGTGCCAGTAGTACCCCCGGTGTGGGCGGGAGTAGAGATACGCAGTATTTT
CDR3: CASSTPGVGGSRDTQYF

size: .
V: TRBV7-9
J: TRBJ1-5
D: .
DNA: TGTGCCAGCAGAACACCTCAGGGAAGGGGCAATCAGCCCCAGCATTTT
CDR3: CASRTPQGRGNQPQHF

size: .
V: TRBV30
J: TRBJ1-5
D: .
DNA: TGTGCCTGGAGTGGGGGGGACCGGAGGCCCCAGCATTTT
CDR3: CAWSGGDRRPQHF

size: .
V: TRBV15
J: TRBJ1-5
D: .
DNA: TGTGCCACCAGCTCCCAGGGAGGTCGGCGGGGGTTGAATCAGCCCCAGCATTTT
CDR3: CATSSQGGRRGLNQPQHF

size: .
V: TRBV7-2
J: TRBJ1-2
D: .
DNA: TGTGCCAGCAGCTTAGCCGGGGGGCAATATAACTATGGCTACACCTTC
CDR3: CASSLAGGQYNYGYTF

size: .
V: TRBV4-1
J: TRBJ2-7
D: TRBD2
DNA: TGCGCCAGCAGCCAGCCGCTAGCGGGAGTGGGAGAGCAGTACTTC
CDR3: CASSQPLAGVGEQYF

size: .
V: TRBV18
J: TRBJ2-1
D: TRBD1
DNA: TGTGCCAGCTCCCGGGACAGGGTATACAATGAGCAGTTCTTC
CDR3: CASSRDRVYNEQFF

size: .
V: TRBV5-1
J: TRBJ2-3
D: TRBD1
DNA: TGCGCCAGCAGCTCAGGGGGATATAGCACAGATACGCAGTATTTT
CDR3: CASSSGGYSTDTQYF

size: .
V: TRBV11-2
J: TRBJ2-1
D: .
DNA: TGTGCCAGCAGCCCCGGGGGTCGGTCCCCCTACAATGAGCAGTTCTTC
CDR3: CASSPGGRSPYNEQFF

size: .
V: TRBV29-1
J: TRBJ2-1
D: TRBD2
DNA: TGCAGCGTAGCCACTATAGCGGGGACCCCCGATGAGCAGTTCTTC
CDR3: CSVATIAGTPDEQFF

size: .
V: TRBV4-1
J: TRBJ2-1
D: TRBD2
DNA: TGCGCCAGCAGCCAAGACGGTAGCGGGAGTGGCAGGCAGTTCTTC
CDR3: CASSQDGSGSGRQFF

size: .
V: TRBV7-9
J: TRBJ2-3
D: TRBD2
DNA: TGTGCCAGCAGCTTAGTAACTAGCGGGGCCTCAGATACGCAGTATTTT
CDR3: CASSLVTSGASDTQYF

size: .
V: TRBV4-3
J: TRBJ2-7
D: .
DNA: TGCGCCAGCAGCCGCGGTTCCTACGAGCAGTACTTC
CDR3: CASSRGSYEQYF

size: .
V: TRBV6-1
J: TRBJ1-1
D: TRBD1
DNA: TGTGCCAGCAAGAACAGGGGAGCTACTGAAGCTTTCTTT
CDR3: CASKNRGATEAFF

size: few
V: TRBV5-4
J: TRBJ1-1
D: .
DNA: TGTGCCAGTTTACCGAGGGAGGAGAACACTGAAGCTTTCTTT
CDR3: CASLPREENTEAFF

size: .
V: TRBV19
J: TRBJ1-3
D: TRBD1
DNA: TGTGCCAGTAGTTCCCCGGGACAGGCGAACTCTGGAAACACCATATATTTT
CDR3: CASSSPGQANSGNTIYF

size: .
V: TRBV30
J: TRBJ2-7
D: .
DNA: TGTGCCTGGAGTGGACTTGGGGCCGCCTACGAGCAGTACTTC
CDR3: CAWSGLGAAYEQYF

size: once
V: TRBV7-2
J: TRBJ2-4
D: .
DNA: TGTGCCAGCAGCTTAGAGCCAGGGTTAGCCAAAAACATTCAGTACTTC
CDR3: CASSLEPGLAKNIQYF

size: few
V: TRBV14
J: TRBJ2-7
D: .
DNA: TGTGCCAGCAGCCAGAATCTACTTCTCTACGAGCAGTACTTC
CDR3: CASSQNLLLYEQYF

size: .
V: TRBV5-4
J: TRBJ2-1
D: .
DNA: TGTGCCAGCAGCGCCTTAGGACAGAACTACAATGAGCAGTTCTTC
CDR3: CASSALGQNYNEQFF

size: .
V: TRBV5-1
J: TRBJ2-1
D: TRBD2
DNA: TGCGCCAGCAGCGTACTGGCGGGAGTTTACAATGAGCAGTTCTTC
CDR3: CASSVLAGVYNEQFF

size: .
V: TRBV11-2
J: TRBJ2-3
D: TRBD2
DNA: TGTGCCAGCAGCTTAGATCCCCGGGAGGGCCAATTAGATACGCAGTATTTT
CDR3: CASSLDPREGQLDTQYF

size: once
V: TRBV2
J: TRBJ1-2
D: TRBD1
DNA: TGTGCCAGCTACCAAGAGGGGGCAGGGTATGGCTACACCTTC
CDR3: CASYQEGAGYGYTF